Below are 2 T cell receptor beta chains sequenced from a single sample in a study of pediatric ulcerative colitis. The method was immunoSEQ multiplex PCR; TCRdb's version includes in-frame clones alone and lacks a portion of them. The sample lists 30,000 to 45,000 clones, 73% seen once, with 0.65% to 0.95% in the top ten. During colonoscopy, one to two rectal pinch biopsies were collected. Sequencing was performed on gut tissue. Receptors were obtained from a boy under 18 with moderate ulcerative colitis.

This CDR3 reads CASSATRRGDRNEQFF. DNA of the CDR3: TGTGCCAGCAGTGCTACTCGGCGCGGAGACAGAAATGAGCAGTTCTTC. The gene calls are TRBV25-1 and TRBJ2-1, with D maybe TRBD1 (5 bases). There are 16 residues in the CDR3. Looked up from germline, CDR1 is MGHDK and CDR2 is SYGVNS. The ends were cut back, 4 bases at V and 7 bases at J, with 20 bases in the middle.

The chain employs TRBV6-1 and TRBJ2-5; D gene uncertain. The CDR3 has 17 residues. Germline V CDR1 and CDR2: MNHNS, SASEGT. V lost 1 base to trimming and J lost 4 bases, with 19 bases between them. CDR3 DNA: TGTGCCAGCAGTGAAGGAAGGCAAGGTATCGGGCGAGAGACCCAGTACTTC. This encodes CASSEGRQGIGRETQYF.